This TCR beta chain was recorded in a study of T cell responses to AZD1222 COVID-19 vaccine. Method: immunoSEQ multiplex PCR; TCRdb's copy keeps in-frame clones and lacks some. The top ten clones hold over 20% of a sample with about 53,000 clones, roughly 84% of them seen once. Regarding this clone: Its antigen is as yet unknown.

This CDR3 is 15 amino acids long. CDR1 is SGHTA, CDR2 FQGNSA, per germline. J was trimmed by 2 bases and V by 5 bases; bases with no gene match: 6. Study-wide results and limits: The study found vaccine-associated CD4 TCRs spanning spike, dominant at 160-218 and 743-854.

J is TRBJ1-2 and V is TRBV7-2, with 9 positions matching TRBD1. This TCR came from an adult in good health. The sequenced sample was peripheral blood, obtained on day 0 of AZD1222 vaccination. In nucleotides, the CDR3 is TGTGCCAGCAGCCCCCGGACAGGGGCCAACTATGGCTACACCTTC. The encoded protein is CASSPRTGANYGYTF.